This is a list of T cell receptor beta chains from one sample in a study of T cell repertoires in cytomegalovirus infection. TCRdb passed the reads through MiXCR, listing each CDR3 protein once. The sample has roughly 310,000 distinct CDR3 sequences; under 20% are singletons. The specimen was PBMCs. These receptors all come from a human donor in good health (CMV status not recorded). Some clones in this sample may be carry-over from other donors' samples. Both conserved end residues are part of each CDR3. D genes are given only for firm matches. Some rows mark clone size as missing; the rest say once, few, many or name a class of expanded clone.

>TRBV2|few|TRBD1|TRBJ2-3
TGTGCCAGCAGTACCATGGGACAGGGCGGCACAGATACGCAGTATTTT
CASSTMGQGGTDTQYF
>TRBV12-3/TRBV12-4|many|NA|TRBJ1-1
TGTGCCAGCAGTTTGCGTGGCAGGGCTGAAGCTTTCTTT
CASSLRGRAEAFF
>TRBV28|once|TRBD1|TRBJ1-2
TGTGCCAGCGGCCGACAGGGGTATGGCTACACCTTC
CASGRQGYGYTF
>TRBV28|many|NA|TRBJ1-5
TGTGCCAGCAGTTCCATGGGACGAAATCAGCCCCAGCATTTT
CASSSMGRNQPQHF
>TRBV7-2|NA|TRBD1|TRBJ2-5
TGTGCCAGCAGCTTAGGGGGACAGGGGGCGCTGGGGTACTTC
CASSLGGQGALGYF
>TRBV7-9|many|TRBD1|TRBJ2-3
TGTGCCAGCAGCTTAGCTACAGGGGCTGGCACAGATACGCAGTATTTT
CASSLATGAGTDTQYF
>TRBV6-8|NA|NA|TRBJ1-5
TGTGCCAGCAGTTACGGAGGGATCAATCAGCCCCAGCATTTT
CASSYGGINQPQHF
>TRBV4-1|many|TRBD1|TRBJ2-7
TGCGCCAGCAGCCAAGGGACAGGGTCTGACGAGCAGTACTTC
CASSQGTGSDEQYF
>TRBV5-4|many|TRBD1|TRBJ2-6
TGTGCCAGCAGCCTGCCGGGACAGAGCTCTGGGGCCAACGTCCTGACTTTC
CASSLPGQSSGANVLTF
>TRBV6-2/TRBV6-3|few|NA|TRBJ1-5
TGTGCCAGCAGTTACGACCGGGCCTTAAATCAGCCCCAGCATTTT
CASSYDRALNQPQHF
>TRBV19|NA|NA|TRBJ1-5
TGTGCCAGTAGTAAGCAGGGGTCCCAGCCCCAGCATTTT
CASSKQGSQPQHF
>TRBV20-1|many|NA|TRBJ2-1
TGCAGTGCTGCCAACCGACGCAGAGGATACAATGAGCAGTTCTTC
CSAANRRRGYNEQFF
>TRBV6-5|NA|NA|TRBJ2-5
TGTGCCAGCAGTTACTCGACTGAGGGCACGGGTGGGACCCAGTACTTC
CASSYSTEGTGGTQYF
>TRBV7-4|few|NA|TRBJ1-3
TGTGCCAGCAGAGTTTCCGGGACGGGAGGAAACACCATATATTTT
CASRVSGTGGNTIYF
>TRBV6-5|NA|TRBD1|TRBJ1-5
TGTGCCAGCAGCCGGGACCAGGGGGCGAATCAGCCCCAGCATTTT
CASSRDQGANQPQHF
>TRBV7-2|NA|TRBD1|TRBJ1-2
TGTGCCAGCAGCTTAGGACAGGGAGAGATCTATGGCTACACCTTC
CASSLGQGEIYGYTF
>TRBV24-1|few|NA|TRBJ2-3
TGTGCCACCAGTGACCCAGACATCAGGGGCCTCGAGTATTTT
CATSDPDIRGLEYF
>TRBV4-2|many|NA|TRBJ2-7
TGTGCCAGCAGCCAAGGTACGTTCGCCGGTGAATACGAGCAGTACTTC
CASSQGTFAGEYEQYF
>TRBV25-1|few|TRBD1|TRBJ2-5
TGTGCCAGCAGTGCACCGACAGGGAACCAAGAGACCCAGTACTTC
CASSAPTGNQETQYF
>TRBV27|few|NA|TRBJ1-2
TGTGCCAGCAGTTTAAGTTTTAACTATGGCTACACCTTC
CASSLSFNYGYTF
>TRBV7-2|NA|NA|TRBJ2-7
TGTGCCAGCAGTTACATCGCTTTGGGCAACCAATACGAGCAGTACTTC
CASSYIALGNQYEQYF
>TRBV20-1|few|TRBD1|TRBJ1-2
TGCAGTGCTAGGGAGCCGAAGTGGGACAGCGACTTCTTCTATGGCTACACCTTC
CSAREPKWDSDFFYGYTF
>TRBV7-2|NA|NA|TRBJ1-4
TGTGCCAGCAGCACCCAGAAGGGGCTTTATGAAAAACTGTTTTTT
CASSTQKGLYEKLFF
>TRBV28|NA|NA|TRBJ1-6
TGTGCCAGCAGCCCCCCGGCGGATTCACCCCTCCACTTT
CASSPPADSPLHF
>TRBV25-1|many|NA|TRBJ2-7
TGTGCCAGCAGTCGGGCGGGGACCTACGAGCAGTACTTC
CASSRAGTYEQYF
>TRBV7-6|many|NA|TRBJ1-1
TGTGCCAGCAGCTCGGATACAGGCACTGAAGCTTTCTTT
CASSSDTGTEAFF
>TRBV6-8|NA|NA|TRBJ2-7
TGTGCCAGCAGGGATCCGGGATACGAGCAGTACTTC
CASRDPGYEQYF
>TRBV13|few|NA|TRBJ2-3
TGTGCCAGCAGCTTAGTAGTTAGTAGAGATTCTAGCACAGATACGCAGTATTTT
CASSLVVSRDSSTDTQYF
>TRBV12-3/TRBV12-4|NA|NA|TRBJ2-5
TGTGCCAGCTCTTTGACCGTGCGATGGGAGACCCAGTACTTC
CASSLTVRWETQYF
>TRBV2|few|NA|TRBJ2-5
TGTGCCAGCAGCCCACGCCTCGAGAGGCGGCAAGAGACCCAGTACTTC
CASSPRLERRQETQYF
>TRBV27|NA|NA|TRBJ1-3
TGTGCCAGCAGTATAAACAGGGGAAACACCATATATTTT
CASSINRGNTIYF
>TRBV4-2|NA|NA|TRBJ2-3
TGTGCCAGCAGCCCCTTCGGCGGGGATACAGATACGCAGTATTTT
CASSPFGGDTDTQYF
>TRBV7-2|many|NA|TRBJ2-1
TGTGCCAGCAGCTTATGGCACCAGCGCCCCGGGTCCAATGAGCAGTTCTTC
CASSLWHQRPGSNEQFF
>TRBV4-2|few|TRBD1|TRBJ1-4
TGTGCCAGCAGCCAAAAACAGGGGGCGAATGAAAAACTGTTTTTT
CASSQKQGANEKLFF
>TRBV6-2/TRBV6-3|many|NA|TRBJ2-1
TGTGCCAGCAGCGCTCTTGCGGGGGCTTACAATGAGCAGTTCTTC
CASSALAGAYNEQFF